Listed here are 21 T cell receptor beta chains from one sample, sequenced in a study of shared clonotypes between healthy human individuals. Measured with immunoSEQ multiplex PCR; TCRdb has only the in-frame clones, and not every one. The sample has 2,100,000 or so clones, approximately 96% seen once. Sequences were obtained from naive CD4+ T cells sorted from blood. The subset was: CD45RA+ positively selected. These receptors originate from a man in his late teens or twenties in good health.

This clone has just one count. The chain combines TRBV2 with TRBJ2-7; D may match TRBD1 or TRBD2 (7 bases each). This CDR3 region has 15 residues. The germline gives CDR1 SNHLY, CDR2 FYNNEI. Trimming left V 7 bases short and J 3 bases short, with 19 bases between. The CDR3 is CASKTQGGAGYEQYF. The CDR3 region has the DNA TGTGCCAGCAAAACCCAGGGGGGGGCGGGCTACGAGCAGTACTTC. The whole variable domain, filled in from reference TRBV2 and TRBJ2-7, reads EPEVTQTPSHQVTQMGQEVILRCVPISNHLYFYWYRQILGQKVEFLVSFYNNEISEKSEIFDDQFSVERPDGSNFTLKIRSTKLEDSAMYFCASKTQGGAGYEQYFGPGTRLTVT.

This chain uses TRBV28 with TRBJ1-1; tentatively, D is TRBD1 (6 bases). V was clipped by 7 bases and J by 3 bases, with 18 bases between them. CDR3 length equals 15 residues. Per germline, CDR1 MDHEN and CDR2 SYDVKM. CDR3 DNA sequence: TGTGCCAGCACCTGGATTAGTAAGGGGGACACTGAAGCTTTCTTT. Translating gives CASTWISKGDTEAFF.

The chain carries TRBV5-1 and TRBJ1-1; no reliable D call. This CDR3 contains 14 residues. Trimming stripped 6 bases from V and 0 bases from J, with 12 bases between. Per germline, CDR1 SGHRS and CDR2 YFSETQ. CDR3 coding DNA: TGCGCCAGCACTGAAGGGCCAATGAACACTGAAGCTTTCTTT. The encoded protein is CASTEGPMNTEAFF.

The chain joins TRBV7-9 to TRBJ1-1, with 11 bases lining up with TRBD1. Germline V gene data show CDR1 as SEHNR and CDR2 as FQNEAQ (reference sequence). Trimming removed 5 bases from V and 2 bases from J; junction bases left unmatched: 4. The CDR3 consists of 15 residues. The CDR3 reads CASSPGTGGNTEAFF. CDR3 in DNA: TGTGCCAGCAGCCCCGGGACAGGGGGAAACACTGAAGCTTTCTTT.

The chain joins TRBV7-9 to TRBJ2-7; the match to TRBD2 covers 8 bases. With 0 bases clipped from V and 1 base from J, the junction kept 8 bases outside the gene matches. CDR3 length: 17 amino acids. Germline V gene sequence: CDR1 SEHNR, CDR2 FQNEAQ (reference sequence). Here the CDR3 DNA reads TGTGCCAGCAGCTTAGCGGGGTCTAGCGGGTATTCCTACGAGCAGTACTTC. Protein product: CASSLAGSSGYSYEQYF.

Comment on this clone: Different DNA sequences within this sample yield the same CDR3. J is TRBJ2-2 and V is TRBV5-4; D could derive from TRBD1 or TRBD2 (5 bases each). V lost 8 bases to trimming and J lost 6 bases, with 17 bases between them. Germline loops: CDR1 SGHNT, CDR2 YYREEE (reference sequence). This CDR3 region has 14 residues. The CDR3 DNA sequence: TGTGCCAGTTCCTTAGACCCGGGGCCCGGGGAGCTGTTTTTT. It is translated as CASSLDPGPGELFF.

The rearrangement links TRBV29-1 to TRBJ2-1; 9 nucleotides line up with TRBD2. Germline CDR1 is SQVTM and CDR2 is ANQGSEA. The junction had 13 bases not matched to a gene; V was cut back by 5 bases and J by 8 bases. The length of the CDR3 is 15 residues. The CDR3 loop reads CSVRLGREGLYEQFF. In nucleotides, the CDR3 is TGCAGCGTTCGATTAGGGCGGGAGGGCCTCTATGAGCAGTTCTTC.

CDR3 protein: CASSPLGGSGNTIYF. The CDR3 bases are TGTGCCAGCTCCCCCCTCGGGGGCTCTGGAAACACCATATATTTT. This chain links TRBV18 with TRBJ1-3; TRBD1 is a possible D gene (5 bases). The germline V gene has CDR1 KGHSH and CDR2 LQKENI. The CDR3 has 15 residues. Trimming took 6 bases from V and 0 from J, leaving 12 bases between them.

To note about this clone: This specimen includes other DNA sequences encoding the same CDR3. The rearrangement joins TRBV25-1 to TRBJ2-1, with TRBD1 matching 10 bases. J was trimmed by 4 bases and V by 6 bases; bases with no gene match: 3. The CDR3 spans 14 residues. Germline V gene sequence: CDR1 MGHDK, CDR2 SYGVNS. The DNA for the CDR3 is TGTGCCAGCAGGGGACAGGGGCTATACAATGAGCAGTTCTTC. Protein: CASRGQGLYNEQFF.

J is TRBJ1-2 and V is TRBV27; 9 nucleotides line up with TRBD1. The germline V gene encodes CDR1 MNHEY and CDR2 SMNVEV (reference sequence). J was trimmed by 5 bases and V by 8 bases; bases with no gene match: 6. The CDR3 loop spans 13 amino acids. The CDR3 bases are TGTGCCAGCGCAAAGACAGGGGGTTATGGCTACACCTTC. It specifies CASAKTGGYGYTF.

V gene TRBV5-1 combines with J gene TRBJ2-5; 7 bases line up with TRBD2. The CDR3 sequence is 14 residues long. The V gene's germline CDR1 is SGHRS and CDR2 YFSETQ. V lost 4 bases and J lost 4; bases outside the gene matches: 7. The DNA for the CDR3 is TGCGCCAGCAGCAATGGACTAGTGGGAGAGACCCAGTACTTC. It yields the protein CASSNGLVGETQYF.

This sequence joins TRBV6-1 and TRBJ1-5; D may be TRBD1 (6 bases). Trimming took 2 bases from V and 6 from J, leaving 11 bases between them. The germline gives CDR1 MNHNS, CDR2 SASEGT. The CDR3 is 14 amino acids. In DNA, the CDR3 is TGTGCCAGCAGTGAATCAGGGGCGGGTCAGCCCCAGCATTTT. Translation gives CASSESGAGQPQHF.

The chain carries TRBV30 and TRBJ2-3, with D hard to call. The CDR3 runs to 11 residues. V was shortened by 5 bases and J by 5 bases, with 8 bases between the two germline ends. The germline CDR1 and CDR2 sequences are GTSNPN and SVGIG (reference sequence). CDR3 sequence reads: CAWGVEDTQYF. Written as DNA, the CDR3 is TGTGCCTGGGGGGTGGAAGATACGCAGTATTTT.

This sequence joins TRBV19 and TRBJ2-7, with D possibly TRBD2 on 7 matching bases. The CDR3 has 13 residues. V dropped 4 bases and J dropped 10 bases, with 17 bases sitting between them. Germline V gives CDR1 LNHDA, CDR2 SQIVND (reference sequence). CDR3 sequence reads: CASSRDRGAIQYF. CDR3 DNA: TGTGCCAGTAGTAGGGATCGGGGGGCGATCCAGTACTTC.

Regarding this clone: This specimen includes other DNA sequences encoding the same CDR3. J is TRBJ2-1 and V is TRBV30, with unresolved D. V was pared by 0 bases and J by 2 bases, with 8 bases between. Germline loops: CDR1 GTSNPN, CDR2 SVGIG (reference sequence). The CDR3 is made up of 14 amino acids. CDR3 residues: CAWSVKGTYNEQFF. In DNA form, the CDR3 reads TGTGCCTGGAGTGTGAAGGGTACCTACAATGAGCAGTTCTTC.

This clone was picked up a small number of times. Other DNA sequences in this sample translate to the same CDR3. This chain connects TRBV6-5 to TRBJ1-5; a possible D gene is TRBD1 (5 bases). Germline CDR1 MNHEY, CDR2 SVGAGI. The V end lost 8 bases, the J end lost 4 bases, and 15 bases lay between the germline ends. The CDR3 spans 14 residues. The CDR3 here is CASRPGGSNQPQHF. The CDR3 region has the DNA TGTGCCAGCCGCCCCGGGGGGTCGAATCAGCCCCAGCATTTT.

The rearrangement joins TRBV2 to TRBJ1-2; TRBD1 is a possible D gene (5 bases). V was shortened by 3 bases and J by 7 bases, with 9 bases between the two germline ends. CDR1 SNHLY and CDR2 FYNNEI come from the germline V gene. The CDR3 has 12 amino acids. This chain's CDR3 is CASSDGAGGYTF. The CDR3, as DNA: TGTGCCAGCAGTGACGGGGCGGGTGGCTACACCTTC.

This clone is a singleton in its sample. This sequence joins TRBV2 and TRBJ1-5, with TRBD1 as a possible D gene (6 bases). Trimming took off 5 bases at V and 4 bases at J, with 15 bases between the two ends. CDR1 is SNHLY and CDR2 is FYNNEI in the germline V gene. The CDR3 loop spans 15 amino acids. CDR3 in amino acids: CASSLQGWDNQPQHF. The CDR3, as DNA: TGTGCCAGCAGTTTACAGGGTTGGGATAATCAGCCCCAGCATTTT.

In the case of this clone: The sample holds other DNA sequences that translate to the same CDR3. The rearrangement joins TRBV9 to TRBJ2-5, with D maybe TRBD2 (6 bases). V gave up 2 bases and J gave up 4 bases, with 12 bases separating them. Germline lookup yields CDR1 SGDLS and CDR2 YYNGEE. This CDR3 contains 14 residues. CDR3 bases: TGTGCCAGCAGCGTTTCGGGGGTTGGAGAGACCCAGTACTTC. Its protein product is CASSVSGVGETQYF. The full variable domain, rest sourced from reference TRBV9 and TRBJ2-5, is DSGVTQTPKHLITATGQRVTLRCSPRSGDLSVYWYQQSLDQGLQFLIQYYNGEERAKGNILERFSAQQFPDLHSELNLSSLELGDSALYFCASSVSGVGETQYFGPGTRLLVL.

V and J are TRBV10-3 and TRBJ2-2; D not resolved. Germline V gene sequence: CDR1 ENHRY, CDR2 SYGVKD. Between the trimmed V and J ends, which lost 3 bases and 3 bases, there was a span of 11 bases. This CDR3 has 15 residues. The CDR3 coding sequence is TGTGCCATCAGTGAATTTTTACCCGACACCGGGGAGCTGTTTTTT. It translates to CAISEFLPDTGELFF.

The chain uses TRBV4-2 and TRBJ1-1, with D hard to call. The CDR3 is 15 residues long. Trimming took off 3 bases at V and 1 base at J, with 12 bases between the two ends. Germline V gives CDR1 LGHNA, CDR2 YNFKEQ. The CDR3 is CASSQYGVGNTEAFF. CDR3 in DNA: TGTGCCAGCAGCCAGTACGGTGTGGGGAACACTGAAGCTTTCTTT.